This T cell receptor beta chain comes out of a study of blood T cell repertoires in COVID-19. V shed 1 base and J 4 bases; nucleotides not matched to a gene: 8. The CDR3 loop spans 16 amino acids. Germline-derived CDR1 and CDR2 are MGHRA and YSYEKL. Original processing methods: Amplified reference gene primers provided the basis for estimating nucleated cell counts. Clones were sequenced by immunoSEQ multiplex PCR, and TCRdb holds only the in-frame ones, with some missing. That table gives V, J and clone size, and the DNA gave D and trimming. The sample contains approximately 220,000 clones, roughly 80% of which appear only once.

The sequence came from a woman in her 70s with acute or convalescent COVID-19. The chain uses TRBV4-1 and TRBJ1-2; TRBD1 matches at 8 bases. Sequenced sample: peripheral blood. For the CDR3, the DNA is TGCGCCAGCAGCCAAGGAACAGGGGGATTCCCCTATGGCTACACCTTC. Residues: CASSQGTGGFPYGYTF.